Reported below is one T cell receptor (beta chain). The record originates from a study of blood T cell repertoires in COVID-19. In the study's own analysis: Counts of nucleated cells, estimated from reference gene primer amplification, were obtained. Profiled with immunoSEQ multiplex PCR; TCRdb holds only in-frame clones, not every one. V and J calls and clone size are as listed in that table; D and trimming were resolved from the DNA. This sample has some 70,000 clones, with 65% to 85% found just once. CDR1 and CDR2 (germline): SGHKS, YYEKEE (reference sequence). CDR3 length equals 14 residues. Trimming stripped 3 bases from V and 5 bases from J, with 14 bases between.

This receptor was obtained from a man in his fifties or sixties with COVID-19, enrolled during active disease. Material for sequencing was peripheral blood. The genes are TRBV5-5 and TRBJ2-5; possibly TRBD2 for D (5 bases). The CDR3 sequence: CASSWAGRRETQYF. CDR3 coding DNA: TGTGCCAGCAGCTGGGCGGGCAGGCGGGAGACCCAGTACTTC.